This TCR beta chain was captured in a study of monozygotic twins with inflammatory bowel disease. This CDR3 comprises 14 residues. Per germline, CDR1 KGHSH and CDR2 LQKENI. Added by template switching were UMIs that each held a 6-nucleotide sample barcode. Each CDR3 protein gets one entry in TCRdb, which reprocessed the 5' RACE reads and gives no DNA. The record lists 200,000 to 250,000 distinct CDR3 sequences, of which the ten most abundant hold around 7.7%. Blood (just over 2.4 ml) was collected from every donor individually. The sequence derives from a human donor with ulcerative colitis or Crohn's disease, or a healthy co-twin of an affected twin (not recorded which). Sequencing was done on a sample of blood. The genes are TRBV18 and TRBJ2-7; there is no DNA to check the TCRdb D call of TRBD1. The CDR3 sequence: CASSESRGPYEQYF. Combining the CDR3 with reference TRBV18 and TRBJ2-7 gives the whole variable domain NAGVMQNPRHLVRRRGQEARLRCSPMKGHSHVYWYRQLPEEGLKFMVYLQKENIIDESGMPKERFSAEFPKEGPSILRIQQVVRGDSAAYFCASSESRGPYEQYFGPGTRLTVT.